This entry lists 7 T cell receptor beta chains sequenced from one sample in a study of shared clonotypes between healthy human individuals. Method: immunoSEQ multiplex PCR; TCRdb's copy keeps in-frame clones and lacks some. The sample consists of around 500,000 clones, roughly 80% of them appearing once. Sample: PBMCs. These receptors were taken from a woman in her thirties or forties in good health. Some clones in this sample may be carry-over from other donors' samples.

V gene TRBV6-1 combines with J gene TRBJ2-2; 8 bases agree with TRBD2. V was clipped by 6 bases and J by 1 base; unmatched bases: 4. The CDR3 runs to 15 residues. Looked up from germline, CDR1 is MNHNS and CDR2 is SASEGT. CDR3 bases: TGTGCCAGCAGCACTCTAGCGGGGAACACCGGGGAGCTGTTTTTT. Protein sequence: CASSTLAGNTGELFF.

The chain uses TRBV9 and TRBJ2-2; 8 nucleotides align to TRBD2. The CDR3 totals 16 residues. V lost 7 bases to trimming and J lost 4 bases; unmatched junction nucleotides: 12. Germline V lookup: CDR1 SGDLS, CDR2 YYNGEE. The DNA for the CDR3 is TGTGCCAGCGGGGGGACTAGTGGAACTACCACCGGGGAGCTGTTTTTT. Protein product: CASGGTSGTTTGELFF.

This clone has only one observation. The chain uses TRBV28 and TRBJ1-1, with D possibly matching TRBD1 (6 bases). The CDR3 is 14 residues long. V was shortened by 3 bases and J by 2 bases, with 10 bases between the two germline ends. Germline V gene data show CDR1 as MDHEN and CDR2 as SYDVKM. The CDR3 reads CASSFWTVNTEAFF. The CDR3, as DNA: TGTGCCAGCAGTTTCTGGACAGTCAACACTGAAGCTTTCTTT.

The gene calls are TRBV2 and TRBJ2-3; possibly TRBD1 for D (6 bases). Trimming shortened V by 0 bases and J by 5 bases, and 21 bases separated the two germline ends. The CDR3 runs 18 residues. Germline values: CDR1 SNHLY, CDR2 FYNNEI. The CDR3 DNA sequence: TGTGCCAGCAGTGAAGCGCTTCCGGAACACAGGGCTAAAGATACGCAGTATTTT. It codes for CASSEALPEHRAKDTQYF.

The chain links TRBV14 to TRBJ1-1, with a possible D match to TRBD1 (5 bases). The CDR3 is made up of 14 amino acids. The V gene lost 4 bases and the J gene lost 11 bases, with 20 bases spanning the gap. Germline loops: CDR1 SGHDN, CDR2 FVKESK. The CDR3 loop is CASSPVTVLSDAFF. Here the CDR3 DNA reads TGTGCCAGCAGCCCGGTGACAGTCCTCTCCGATGCTTTCTTT.

In its sample, this clone was seen a few times. A read error is possible here, since a much larger clone lies one base away. The chain recombines TRBV6-4 with TRBJ2-7; D ambiguous. The germline V gene has CDR1 MRHNA and CDR2 SNTAGT. This CDR3 has 11 amino acids. Written as DNA, the CDR3 is TGTGCCAGCAGGGACTCCTACGAGCAGTACTTC. It encodes CASRDSYEQYF.

This sequence joins TRBV7-2 and TRBJ2-7, with 8 bases matching TRBD1. CDR1 is SGHTA and CDR2 is FQGNSA in the germline V gene. With 5 bases clipped from V and 3 bases from J, the junction kept 6 bases outside the gene matches. The CDR3 totals 14 residues. As DNA, the CDR3 is TGTGCCAGCAGCCCGGCGGGACAGGTCTACGAGCAGTACTTC. Amino acids: CASSPAGQVYEQYF.